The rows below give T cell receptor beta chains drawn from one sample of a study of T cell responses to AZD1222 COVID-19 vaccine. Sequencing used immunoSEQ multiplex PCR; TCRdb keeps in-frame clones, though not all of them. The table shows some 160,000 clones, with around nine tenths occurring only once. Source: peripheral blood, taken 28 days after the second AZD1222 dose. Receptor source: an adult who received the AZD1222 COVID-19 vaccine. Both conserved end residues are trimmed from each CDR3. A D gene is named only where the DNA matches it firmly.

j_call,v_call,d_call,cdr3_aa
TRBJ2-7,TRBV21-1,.,ASSRMKTGGAYEQY
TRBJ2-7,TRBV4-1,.,ASSQRGDTDYEQY
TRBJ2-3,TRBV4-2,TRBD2,ASSQVWPSGGDSTDTQY
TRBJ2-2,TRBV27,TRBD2,ASSPHRTSGGPTGELF
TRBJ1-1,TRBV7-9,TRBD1,ASSLRVGTGDVNTEAF
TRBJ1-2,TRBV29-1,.,SVELYQVLYGYT
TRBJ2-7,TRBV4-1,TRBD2,ASSRTDNLAEEQY
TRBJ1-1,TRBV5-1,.,ASSLALGGNTEAF
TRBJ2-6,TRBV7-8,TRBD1,ASSFPRGQGITGANVLT
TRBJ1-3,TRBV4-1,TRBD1,ASSPGQAKGDTIY
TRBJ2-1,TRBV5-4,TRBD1,ASSSYRGPNNEQF
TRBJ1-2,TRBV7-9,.,ASSFQKPGRSNYGYT
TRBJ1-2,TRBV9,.,ASSVPPGEANYGYT
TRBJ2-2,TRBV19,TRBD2,ASSLGLAYTGELF
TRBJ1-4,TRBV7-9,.,ASSPSYPTEKLF
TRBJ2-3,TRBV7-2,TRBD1,ASSIGQGTQY
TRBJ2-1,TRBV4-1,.,ASSQALAGAYNEQF
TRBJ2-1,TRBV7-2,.,ASSLSTRKGNEQF
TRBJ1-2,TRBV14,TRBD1,ASSQDRGYGYT
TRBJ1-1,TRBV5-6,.,ASSPRQPGEAF
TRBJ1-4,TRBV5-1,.,ASSWDSTNEKLF
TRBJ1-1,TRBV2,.,ASSENRDTEAF
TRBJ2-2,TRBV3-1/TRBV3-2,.,ASVGVHGELF
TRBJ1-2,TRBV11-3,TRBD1,ASRIAGVGDRGNYGYT
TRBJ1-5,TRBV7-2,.,ASSQTGYNQPQH
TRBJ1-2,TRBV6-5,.,ASTLTGGDYGYT
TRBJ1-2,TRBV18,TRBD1,ASSKQGTHYGYT
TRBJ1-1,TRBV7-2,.,ASSTNSVGRRAF
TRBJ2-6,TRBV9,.,ASSVGFQRGDGANVLT
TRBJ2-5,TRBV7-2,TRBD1,ASSFRKTGPPETQY
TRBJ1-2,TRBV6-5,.,ASSYSSGSGYGYT
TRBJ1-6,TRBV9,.,ASNREGGNSPLH
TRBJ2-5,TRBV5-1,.,ASSFQGVQETQY
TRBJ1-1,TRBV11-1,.,ASHRVKEAF
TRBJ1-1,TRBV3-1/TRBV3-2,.,ASTQVGGTNTEAF
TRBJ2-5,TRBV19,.,ASRGSETQY
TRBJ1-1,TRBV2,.,ASGGAEAF
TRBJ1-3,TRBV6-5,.,ASSYTGLRSGNTIY
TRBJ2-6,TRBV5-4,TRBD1,ASSSGQRSSGANVLT
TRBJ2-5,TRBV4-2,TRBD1,ASSQADRSQETQY
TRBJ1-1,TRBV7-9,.,ASSLDLGGTEAF
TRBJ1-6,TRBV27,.,ASSQGDTGPPLH